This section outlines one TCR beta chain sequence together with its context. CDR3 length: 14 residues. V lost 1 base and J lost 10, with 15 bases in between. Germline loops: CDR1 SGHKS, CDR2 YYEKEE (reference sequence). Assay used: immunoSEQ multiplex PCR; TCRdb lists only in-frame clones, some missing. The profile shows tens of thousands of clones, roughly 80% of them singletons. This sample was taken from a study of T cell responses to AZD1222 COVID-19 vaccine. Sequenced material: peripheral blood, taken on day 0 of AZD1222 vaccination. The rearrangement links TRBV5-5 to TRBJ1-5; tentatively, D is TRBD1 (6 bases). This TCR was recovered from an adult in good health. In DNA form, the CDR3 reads TGTGCCAGCAGCTTGAGTGCGCCAGGGGACCCCCAGCATTTT. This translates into CASSLSAPGDPQHF.